Listed below are T cell receptor beta chains from one sample, sequenced in a study of blood T cell repertoires in COVID-19. Profiled with immunoSEQ multiplex PCR; TCRdb holds only in-frame clones, not every one. Among 180,000 or so clones listed, about 85% were seen once. The sample taken for sequencing was peripheral blood. These receptors were obtained from a woman of 80 years or more in a cohort sampled during active or convalescent COVID-19. The CDR3 runs from the conserved cysteine through the conserved F or W.

j_call v_call cdr3_aa
TRBJ1-4 TRBV6-6 CASSPKTDGSTGKLFF
TRBJ1-2 TRBV28 CASSPLFRSNYGYTF
TRBJ2-5 TRBV9 CASSGLGGQPGETQYF
TRBJ1-2 TRBV18 CASSPIVTDLSGYTF
TRBJ2-1 TRBV5-1 CASSSEQGHEQFF
TRBJ2-1 TRBV24-1 CATSDSGLAGRKLKEQFF
TRBJ1-5 TRBV2 CASSRDNLGNQPQHF
TRBJ2-1 TRBV30 CAWTPGGKPVNEQFF
TRBJ1-2 TRBV6-2/TRBV6-3 CASSYRGADLGGYTF
TRBJ2-1 TRBV5-4 CASSFGILGGAVDNEQFF
TRBJ1-6 TRBV6-5 CASSYDASSYNSPLHF
TRBJ2-1 TRBV28 CASSRSSGGFYNEQFF
TRBJ2-2 TRBV6-1 CASSEGTSAGELFF
TRBJ2-3 TRBV7-2 CASSLQNLGTSADTQYF
TRBJ1-2 TRBV28 CASSLLGGEGYTF
TRBJ1-2 TRBV19 CASSMALTGPGGYTF
TRBJ1-1 TRBV19 CASRSGDRYTEAFF
TRBJ2-1 TRBV27 CASSSIRLAGGYEQFF